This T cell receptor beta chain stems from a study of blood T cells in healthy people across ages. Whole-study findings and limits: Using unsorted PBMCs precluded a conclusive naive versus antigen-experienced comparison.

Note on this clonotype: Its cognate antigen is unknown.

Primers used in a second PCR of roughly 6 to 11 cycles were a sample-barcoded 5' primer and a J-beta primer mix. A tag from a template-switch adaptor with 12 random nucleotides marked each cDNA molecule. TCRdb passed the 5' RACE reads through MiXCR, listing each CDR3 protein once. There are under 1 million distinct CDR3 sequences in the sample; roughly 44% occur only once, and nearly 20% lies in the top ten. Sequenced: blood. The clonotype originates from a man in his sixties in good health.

The CDR3, as DNA: TGTGCCTGGAGGATAACAGCCGGGGCCAACGTCCTGACTTTC. This translates into CAWRITAGANVLTF. This sequence joins TRBV30 and TRBJ2-6; D unresolved. With 3 bases removed from V and 4 bases from J, the gap between germline ends came to 10 bases. Per the germline V gene, CDR1 is GTSNPN and CDR2 is SVGIG (reference sequence). The CDR3 is made up of 14 amino acids.